The TCR beta chain under discussion was sequenced for a study of T-cell reconstitution after alpha-beta-depleted transplantation in children. General study results and limits: After one year, T-cell counts and TCRbeta diversity mostly came from new T cells. Several hundred graft clones that had expanded were reportedly the source of alpha-beta T cells about two months after transplant.

Unique molecular identifiers were incorporated into the prepared TCRbeta library. TCRdb analysed the PCR reads with MiXCR anew, one entry per CDR3 protein. This table has more than 200,000 distinct CDR3 sequences, roughly 8.1% appearing once. There are many counts of this clonotype. Its antigen is undetermined. The source of this sequence is a male patient aged 2 to 10 who had a stem cell transplant for acute myeloid leukemia, so the T cells may come from the graft donor. The sequencing here drew on PBMCs, mostly from graft donor cells, taken 360 days after TCRalphabeta/CD19-depleted stem cell transplant.

The chain's CDR3 is CSVEPTSGRATDTQYF. CDR3 in DNA: TGCAGCGTTGAACCGACTAGCGGGAGGGCAACAGATACGCAGTATTTT. The chain combines TRBV29-1 with TRBJ2-3; 14 bases agree with TRBD2. CDR3 length: 16 amino acids. V lost 2 bases to trimming and J lost 3 bases; unmatched junction nucleotides: 4. Germline CDR1 SQVTM, CDR2 ANQGSEA.